Shown below are 21 T cell receptor beta chains from a single sample sequenced in a study of regulatory T cells in long-lasting Graves disease. CDR3 regions were amplified by Arm-PCR using iRepertoire HTBI primers to build TCR beta libraries. TCRdb called the multiplex PCR reads again in MiXCR, with one record for every CDR3 protein. Of about 400,000 distinct CDR3 sequences listed, approximately 16% were seen once; the top ten hold approximately 8%. Documented time point: newly diagnosed GD, antithyroid drugs for less than 3 months. Extracted RNA from PBMCs served as the source of the TCR library. These records were also assigned to another study, of T cells in Graves' hyperthyroidism and ophthalmopathy.

The specimen comprised peripheral blood mononuclear cells (PBMCs), sampled at new diagnosis, from a patient treated with antithyroid drugs. The receptor set was obtained from a woman between 40 and 50 years old with Graves disease.

This clonotype was counted at least ten times. The V call is TRBV12-3 or TRBV12-4, the J call TRBJ2-2; TRBD1 matches 7 bases. The V and J ends lost 5 bases and 7 bases, in that order; junction bases with no gene match: 4. The CDR3 sequence is 13 residues long. CDR3 sequence (DNA): TGTGCCAGCAGTCCAAGACAGGGCGGGGAGCTGTTTTTT. This gives the protein CASSPRQGGELFF.

At least ten counts were recorded for this clonotype. The V and J genes are TRBV5-1 and TRBJ2-7, with D perhaps matching TRBD2 (6 bases). Looked up from germline, CDR1 is SGHRS and CDR2 is YFSETQ. V shed 2 bases and J shed 7 bases, with 13 bases lying between them. The CDR3 totals 13 residues. CDR3 DNA sequence: TGCGCCAGCAGCTTCCCGGGTGCGGGGGAGCAGTACTTC. This translates into CASSFPGAGEQYF.

Remarks on this clonotype: Given a much more abundant clone one base away, this may be a read error. The rearrangement uses TRBV6-5 and TRBJ2-2, with D possibly matching TRBD1 (5 bases). The CDR3 sequence is 20 residues long. CDR1 MNHEY and CDR2 SVGAGI come from the germline V gene. CDR3 sequence reads: CASSYSFLTPRVSNAGELFF. CDR3 nucleotide sequence: TGTGCCAGCAGTTACAGCTTCCTCACTCCCAGGGTCTCGAACGCCGGGGAGCTGTTTTTT.

In the case of this clonotype: This may be a read error, as it is one base from a much larger clone. The chain has TRBV18 and TRBJ2-2; D perhaps matches TRBD1 (6 bases). The CDR3 totals 15 residues. Per germline, CDR1 KGHSH and CDR2 LQKENI. The CDR3 nucleotides read TGTGCCAGCTCACCGCCCGGAACAGGGTCCGGGGAGCCGTTTTTT. Translated, it gives CASSPPGTGSGEPFF.

About this clonotype: A far larger clone is one nucleotide away, so this likely arose from a read error. V gene TRBV20-1 combines with J gene TRBJ2-1, with D perhaps matching TRBD2 (6 bases). The V end was cut by 3 bases, the J end by 13 bases, with 25 bases between. CDR1 and CDR2 from the germline V gene are DFQATT and SNEGSKA (reference sequence). The length of the CDR3 is 15 residues. The DNA for the CDR3 is TGCAGTGCTAGTGTGACGGGAGATGAGCAAGAGACCCAGTTCTTC. Translated: CSASVTGDEQETQFF.

This clonotype was observed at least ten times. The gene calls are TRBV28 and TRBJ2-7; D possibly corresponds to TRBD1 (7 bases). CDR3 length equals 15 residues. The V gene lost 5 bases and the J gene lost 2 bases, with 16 bases spanning the gap. Germline loops: CDR1 MDHEN, CDR2 SYDVKM. The CDR3 spells CASSGGTASTYEQYF. The CDR3 DNA reads TGTGCCAGCAGTGGCGGGACAGCTTCTACCTACGAGCAGTACTTC. Drawing the rest from reference TRBV28 and TRBJ2-7, the complete variable domain is DVKVTQSSRYLVKRTGEKVFLECVQDMDHENMFWYRQDPGLGLRLIYFSYDVKMKEKGDIPEGYSVSREKKERFSLILESASTNQTSMYLCASSGGTASTYEQYFGPGTRLTVT.

A word on this clonotype: This sequence may be a read error, since a much larger clone differs from it by one base. This CDR3 fails to terminate in the conserved phenylalanine or tryptophan, so it likely reflects a read error. This chain uses TRBV18 with TRBJ2-1, with D maybe TRBD2 (6 bases). CDR1 and CDR2 (germline): KGHSH, LQKENI. The CDR3 has 15 residues. Trimming left V 4 bases short and J 4 bases short, with 14 bases between. The CDR3 coding sequence is TGTGCCAGCTCACTTCTAGTGGCGGGGTACAATGAGCAGTTCTCC. Its translation: CASSLLVAGYNEQFS.

This clonotype was recorded at least ten times. The rearrangement uses TRBV30 and TRBJ2-3; D is perhaps TRBD2 (6 bases). Trimming took 2 bases from V and 3 from J, leaving 12 bases between them. The CDR3 sequence is 14 residues long. Germline CDR1 and CDR2: GTSNPN and SVGIG (reference sequence). The CDR3 coding sequence is TGTGCCTGGAGTTCACGGAGGGAGACAGATACGCAGTATTTT. As protein: CAWSSRRETDTQYF.

This clonotype was seen ten or more times. This sequence joins TRBV12-3 or TRBV12-4 and TRBJ1-2, with D possibly being TRBD1 (6 bases). V lost 6 bases and J lost 2, with 19 bases in between. The CDR3 covers 16 residues. CDR3 nucleotide sequence: TGTGCCAGCAGCGCCGTAGATTGGACAGCGAACTATGGCTACACCTTC. It encodes CASSAVDWTANYGYTF.

The rearrangement joins TRBV5-1 to TRBJ2-4, with D possibly being TRBD1 or TRBD2 (5 bases each). CDR3 size: 14 residues. Per germline, CDR1 SGHRS and CDR2 YFSETQ. V gave up 4 bases and J gave up 8 bases, with 16 bases separating them. The CDR3 bases are TGCGCCAGCAGCCCAGGGACCCTTGCGCACATTCAGTACTTC. Amino acids: CASSPGTLAHIQYF.

This clonotype showed up many times. In DNA form, the CDR3 reads TGCGCCAGCAGCCAAGATCGGGGGATAGGTAGCGGACCCTACGAGCAGTACTTC. Translated: CASSQDRGIGSGPYEQYF. The chain uses TRBV4-3 and TRBJ2-7; TRBD2 might be the D (6 bases). This CDR3 is built from 18 residues. V lost 0 bases, J lost 2 bases, and 20 bases lay in between. Per germline, CDR1 LGHNA and CDR2 YSLEER.

This clonotype was counted only a few times. The chain has TRBV6-1 and TRBJ1-2; D might be TRBD1 (6 bases). Trimming left V 4 bases short and J 4 bases short, with 13 bases between. Germline V gives CDR1 MNHNS, CDR2 SASEGT. The CDR3 is 14 residues long. The CDR3 region has the DNA TGTGCCAGCAGTGGAATTACAGGGAGCTATGGCTACACCTTC. Translated: CASSGITGSYGYTF.

The V gene is TRBV18, the J gene TRBJ1-5; D unclear. Germline lookup yields CDR1 KGHSH and CDR2 LQKENI. This CDR3 comprises 15 residues. With 3 bases removed from V and 0 bases from J, the gap between germline ends came to 9 bases. CDR3 sequence (DNA): TGTGCCAGCTCACCTCGGCGTTATAGCAATCAGCCCCAGCATTTT. Translating gives CASSPRRYSNQPQHF.

Many counts were recorded for this clonotype. The V and J genes are TRBV18 and TRBJ1-5; D remains unclear. The V gene's germline CDR1 is KGHSH and CDR2 LQKENI. Trimming shortened V by 3 bases and J by 5 bases, and 11 bases separated the two germline ends. This CDR3 has 14 residues. CDR3 sequence (DNA): TGTGCCAGCTCACCCCAGGCAATGGATCAGCCCCAGCATTTT. It encodes CASSPQAMDQPQHF.

This clonotype was recorded many times. This chain links TRBV19 with TRBJ1-6; 10 bases agree with TRBD1. The CDR3 contains 16 residues. Germline lookup yields CDR1 LNHDA and CDR2 SQIVND (reference sequence). J was trimmed by 7 bases and V by 3 bases; bases with no gene match: 6. Here the CDR3 reads CASSIRDRGRNSPLHF. Written as DNA, the CDR3 is TGTGCCAGTAGTATCCGGGACAGGGGTCGGAATTCACCCCTCCACTTT.

Many counts were recorded for this clonotype. The genes are TRBV28 and TRBJ1-4; 9 bases agree with TRBD1. The CDR3 runs to 16 residues. Germline V gene lookup returns CDR1 MDHEN and CDR2 SYDVKM. V gave up 2 bases and J gave up 0 bases; unmatched junction bases: 1. Here the CDR3 DNA reads TGTGCCAGCAGTTTAACAGGGGGCCCAACTAATGAAAAACTGTTTTTT. It specifies CASSLTGGPTNEKLFF.

A word on this clonotype: Relative to the germline gene, one junction end is altered; a read error may explain this. The chain is built from TRBV6-1 and TRBJ1-5, with D possibly TRBD1 on 6 matching bases. Germline V gene data show CDR1 as MNHNS and CDR2 as SASEGT. The CDR3 has 15 amino acids. The CDR3 region has the DNA TGTGCCAGCAGTACTTGGACAGATAGCAATCAGCCCAAGCATTTT. Translation: CASSTWTDSNQPKHF.

In regard to this clonotype: A read error is possible here, since a much larger clone lies one base away. The V and J genes are TRBV11-3 and TRBJ2-5; D is uncertain. CDR3 length equals 15 residues. Per germline, CDR1 SGHNT and CDR2 YENEEA. CDR3 in DNA: TGTGCCAGCAGTTACTCACCGGGCTCCGGTGATACCCGGTACTTC. Protein sequence: CASSYSPGSGDTRYF.

With respect to this clonotype: Being one base from a much bigger clone, this may be a read error. The chain uses TRBV28 and TRBJ1-2; 10 bases are shared with TRBD1. The CDR3 is made up of 16 amino acids. V was clipped by 2 bases and J by 6 bases; unmatched bases: 9. In germline, CDR1 is MDHEN, CDR2 SYDVKM. CDR3 sequence: CASSLQTGGLVHGYTF. DNA of the CDR3: TGTGCCAGCAGTTTACAGACAGGGGGCTTAGTCCATGGCTACACCTTC.

With respect to this clonotype: Sequence at one end of the junction differs from germline and may be a read error. The chain joins TRBV20-1 to TRBJ2-3; D is possibly TRBD2 (6 bases). Germline CDR1 reads DFQATT; CDR2 reads SNEGSKA (reference sequence). The CDR3 covers 15 residues. CDR3 sequence (DNA): TGCAGTGGGGGGAATCCGACTACTAGCACAGATACGCGGTATTTT. The encoded protein is CSGGNPTTSTDTRYF.

At least ten counts were recorded for this clonotype. V usage is TRBV18 and J usage is TRBJ1-2, with 8 bases aligning to TRBD1. Germline V gives CDR1 KGHSH, CDR2 LQKENI. Germline trimming cut 5 bases from V and 1 base from J; bases unmatched to any gene: 3. The length of the CDR3 is 14 residues. CDR3 sequence: CASSTGQGNYGYTF. The CDR3 nucleotides are TGTGCCAGCTCAACCGGACAGGGTAACTATGGCTACACCTTC. The full variable domain, rest sourced from reference TRBV18 and TRBJ1-2, is NAGVMQNPRHLVRRRGQEARLRCSPMKGHSHVYWYRQLPEEGLKFMVYLQKENIIDESGMPKERFSAEFPKEGPSILRIQQVVRGDSAAYFCASSTGQGNYGYTFGSGTRLTVV.